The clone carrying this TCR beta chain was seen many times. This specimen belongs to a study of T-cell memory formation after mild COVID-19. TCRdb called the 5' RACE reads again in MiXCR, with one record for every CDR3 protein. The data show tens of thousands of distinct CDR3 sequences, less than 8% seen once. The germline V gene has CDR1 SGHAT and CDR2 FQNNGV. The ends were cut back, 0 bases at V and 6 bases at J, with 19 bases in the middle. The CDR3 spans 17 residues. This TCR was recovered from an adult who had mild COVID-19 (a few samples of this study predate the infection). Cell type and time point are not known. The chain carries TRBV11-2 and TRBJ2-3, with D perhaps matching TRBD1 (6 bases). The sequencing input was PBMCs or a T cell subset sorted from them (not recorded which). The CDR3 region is CASSLDPVGRGRDTQYF. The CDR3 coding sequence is TGTGCCAGCAGCTTAGATCCGGTCGGCAGGGGAAGGGATACGCAGTATTTT.